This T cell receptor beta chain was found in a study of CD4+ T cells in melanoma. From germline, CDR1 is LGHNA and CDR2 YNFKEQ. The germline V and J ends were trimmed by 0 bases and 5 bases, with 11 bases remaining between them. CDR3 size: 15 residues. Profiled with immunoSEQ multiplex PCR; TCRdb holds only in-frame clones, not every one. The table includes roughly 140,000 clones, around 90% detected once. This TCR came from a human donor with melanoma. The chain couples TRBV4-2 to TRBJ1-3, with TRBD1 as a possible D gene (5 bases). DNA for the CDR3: TGTGCCAGCAGCCAAGATCGAACAGGTAGAAACACCATATATTTT. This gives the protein CASSQDRTGRNTIYF.